The next 2 T cell receptor beta chains were all read from a single sample in a study of T-cell memory formation after mild COVID-19 (dated by TCRdb to the early 2020s). Receptor amplification or capture employed 5' RACE. TCRdb shows the sequencer as Illumina NovaSeq 6000. The raw public data were reprocessed by TCRdb itself: fastp quality trimming at Q25, MiXCR clonotype calling, in-frame beta chains only. Duplicate CDR3 protein sequences are folded into a single record with the most common DNA and genes. In this sample the table shows more than 400,000 distinct CDR3 sequences, roughly 18% of which occur a single time. Roughly an eighth of the sample rests with the top ten. The source material was PBMCs or a T cell subset sorted from them (not recorded which). The receptors were sampled from an adult woman who had mild COVID-19 (a few samples of this study predate the infection). The sample titles of this study are shuffled in the database, so cell type and time point are left out; the donor was told from shared clones.

The chain combines TRBV6-4 with TRBJ2-1; D may be TRBD2 (5 bases). Germline V gene lookup returns CDR1 MRHNA and CDR2 SNTAGT. CDR3 length: 14 amino acids. The V end lost 6 bases, the J end lost 1 base, and 10 bases lay between the germline ends. This CDR3 is CASRLDSSYNEQFF. CDR3 DNA sequence: TGTGCCAGCAGACTAGATTCTTCCTACAATGAGCAGTTCTTC.

This clonotype was seen a few times. The CDR3 DNA follows: TGCGCCAGCAGCCAAATGCCAACAGGGGGTGCCACTGAAGCTTTCTTT. This sequence encodes CASSQMPTGGATEAFF. V and J are TRBV4-1 and TRBJ1-1; 8 bases map to TRBD1. The V gene's germline CDR1 is MGHRA and CDR2 YSYEKL. V lost 2 bases to trimming and J lost 4 bases; unmatched junction nucleotides: 9. The length of the CDR3 is 16 residues.